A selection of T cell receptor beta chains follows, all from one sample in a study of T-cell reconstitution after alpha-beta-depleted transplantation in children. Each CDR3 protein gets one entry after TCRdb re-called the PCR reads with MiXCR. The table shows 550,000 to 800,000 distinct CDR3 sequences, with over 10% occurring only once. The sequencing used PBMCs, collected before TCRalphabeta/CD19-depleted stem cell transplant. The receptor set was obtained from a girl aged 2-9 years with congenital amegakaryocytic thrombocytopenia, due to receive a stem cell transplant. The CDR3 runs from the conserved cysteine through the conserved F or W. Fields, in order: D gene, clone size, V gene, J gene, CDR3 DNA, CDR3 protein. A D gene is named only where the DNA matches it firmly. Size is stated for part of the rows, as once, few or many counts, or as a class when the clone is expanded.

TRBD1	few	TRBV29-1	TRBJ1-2	TGCAGCGTTGAACCAACAGGGGGGAATGGCTACACCTTC	CSVEPTGGNGYTF
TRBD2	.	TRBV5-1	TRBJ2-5	TGCGCCAGCAGCGGAGGACTAGCGGGAGCATCGGAAGAGACCCAGTACTTC	CASSGGLAGASEETQYF
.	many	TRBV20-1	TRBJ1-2	TGCAGTGCTAGATCGGACAAAATTAACTATGGCTACACCTTC	CSARSDKINYGYTF
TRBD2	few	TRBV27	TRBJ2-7	TGTGCCAGCAGGTCGAAACTAGCGCCAGTCTCCTACGAGCAGTACTTC	CASRSKLAPVSYEQYF
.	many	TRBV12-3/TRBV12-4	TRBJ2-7	TGTGCCAGCAGTAAACAGGTGAACGAGCAGTACTTC	CASSKQVNEQYF
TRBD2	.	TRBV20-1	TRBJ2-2	TGCAGTGCTCCCACCCTCGGGACTAGCGGGAACACCGGGGAGCTGTTTTTT	CSAPTLGTSGNTGELFF
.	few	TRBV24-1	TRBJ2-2	TGTGCCACCAGTGATTCGCTTGTCCGAGCCGGGGAGCTGTTTTTT	CATSDSLVRAGELFF
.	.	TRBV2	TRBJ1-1	TGTGCCAGCAGTTACTTAAGTAGACAGAACACTGAAGCTTTCTTT	CASSYLSRQNTEAFF
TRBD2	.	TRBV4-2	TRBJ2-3	TGTGCCAGCAGCCGAAGTACTAGCGAGGATCCAGATACGCAGTATTTT	CASSRSTSEDPDTQYF
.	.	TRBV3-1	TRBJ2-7	TGTGCCAGCAGTCACATGGCCTCTATCGACGAGCAGTACTTC	CASSHMASIDEQYF
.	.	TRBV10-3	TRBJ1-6	TGTGCCATCAGTGAGTCGACTTCCGTAAATTCACCCCTCCACTTT	CAISESTSVNSPLHF
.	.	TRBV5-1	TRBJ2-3	TGCGCCAGCAGCTTGAATAGGGCTCTCACAGATACGCAGTATTTT	CASSLNRALTDTQYF
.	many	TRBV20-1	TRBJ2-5	TGCAGTGGGGAAAGACAAGAGACCCAGTACTTC	CSGERQETQYF
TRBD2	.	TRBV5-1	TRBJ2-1	TGCGCCAGCAGCTTGGTCCCTACTAGCGGGAGTTATGAGCAGTTCTTC	CASSLVPTSGSYEQFF
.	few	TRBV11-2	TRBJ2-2	TGTGCCAGCAGCTTAACGGGTCTACGGGGAACCGGGGAGCTGTTTTTT	CASSLTGLRGTGELFF
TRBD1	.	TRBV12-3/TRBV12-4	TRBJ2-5	TGTGCCAGCAGTACAGGGGGTCGGGAGACCCAGTACTTC	CASSTGGRETQYF
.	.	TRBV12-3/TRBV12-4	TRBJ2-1	TGTGCCAGCAGTTGGGGGACTTCGGCACGGGGTGAGCAGTTCTTC	CASSWGTSARGEQFF
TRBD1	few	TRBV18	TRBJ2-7	TGTGCCAGCTCACCTCAACAGGGGGAAGTGGGTGAGCAGTACTTC	CASSPQQGEVGEQYF
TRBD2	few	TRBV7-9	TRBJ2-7	TGTGCCATACGGACTAGCGGGAGTCTTCACGAGCAGTACTTC	CAIRTSGSLHEQYF
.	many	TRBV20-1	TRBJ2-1	TGCAGTGCCGGGATGTGGAATGAGCAGTTCTTC	CSAGMWNEQFF
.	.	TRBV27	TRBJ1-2	TGTGCCAGCAGTTTAAGTGCGGGTGGCTATGGCTACACCTTC	CASSLSAGGYGYTF
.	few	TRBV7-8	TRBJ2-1	TGTGCCAGCATCTCGGGACGGGAGATCAATGAGCAGTTCTTC	CASISGREINEQFF
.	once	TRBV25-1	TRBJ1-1	TGTGCCAGCAGTGTGGGGGCCAGCACTGAAGCTTTCTTT	CASSVGASTEAFF
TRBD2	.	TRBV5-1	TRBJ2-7	TGCGCCAGCAGATGGCTAGCGGGAGGGCAGGGGGTGTCCTACGAGCAGTACTTC	CASRWLAGGQGVSYEQYF
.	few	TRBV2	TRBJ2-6	TGTGCCAGCAAAAGGGGAACCAACGTCCTGACTTTC	CASKRGTNVLTF
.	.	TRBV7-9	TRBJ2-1	TGTGCCAGCAGCCCCCCTGAAATTTGGAATGAGCAGTTCTTC	CASSPPEIWNEQFF
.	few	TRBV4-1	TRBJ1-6	TGCGCCAGCAGCCAAGGAGGCCAGGACGGGGTTTCACCCCTCCACTTT	CASSQGGQDGVSPLHF
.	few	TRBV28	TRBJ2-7	TGTGCCACCTCTGAGGGCAGTTGGTACGAGCAGTACTTC	CATSEGSWYEQYF
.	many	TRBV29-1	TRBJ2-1	TGCAGCGTGGGGGTCGTTGAGCAGTTCTTC	CSVGVVEQFF
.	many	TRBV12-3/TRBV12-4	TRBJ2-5	TGTGCCAGCAGTTTCGGGCAGACCCAGTACTTC	CASSFGQTQYF
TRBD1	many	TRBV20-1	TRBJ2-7	TGCAGTGCTAGCACCGGGACAGACAGCTCCTACGAGCAGTACTTC	CSASTGTDSSYEQYF
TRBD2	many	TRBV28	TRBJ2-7	TGTGCCAGCAGTTTTAACGCGGGAGGCTCCTACGAGCAGTACTTC	CASSFNAGGSYEQYF
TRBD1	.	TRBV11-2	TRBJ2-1	TGTGCCAGCAGCTCACTGACCCGGGACAGGGTAAAGGGTTCTTACAATGAGCAGTTCTTC	CASSSLTRDRVKGSYNEQFF
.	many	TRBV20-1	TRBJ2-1	TGCAGTGCTAGTCAGGCGAGTTACAATGAGCAGTTCTTC	CSASQASYNEQFF
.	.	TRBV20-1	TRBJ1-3	TGCAGTGCCCCTGCAGAAGGTTTAAGCTCTGGAAACACCATATATTTT	CSAPAEGLSSGNTIYF
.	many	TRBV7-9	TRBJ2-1	TGTGCCAGCAGCCCAGGACCACTTGCCCTTTACAATGAGCAGTTCTTC	CASSPGPLALYNEQFF
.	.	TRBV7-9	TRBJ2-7	TGTGCCAGCAGCTTCGGGAGCGGAAACTACGAGCAGTACTTC	CASSFGSGNYEQYF
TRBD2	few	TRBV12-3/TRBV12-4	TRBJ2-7	TGTGCCAGCAGTATCGGACTAGCGGGCTACGAGCAGTACTTC	CASSIGLAGYEQYF
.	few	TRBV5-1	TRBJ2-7	TGCGCCAGCAGCTGGAAGGATCGGGACCCCCCCTACGAGCAGTACTTC	CASSWKDRDPPYEQYF
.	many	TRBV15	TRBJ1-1	TGTGCCACCAGCAGTGTGCGGAACACTGAAGCTTTCTTT	CATSSVRNTEAFF
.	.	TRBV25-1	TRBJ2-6	TGTGCCAGCAGTGTCGCCCTCGGGGTGGAAGGGGCCAACGTCCTGACTTTC	CASSVALGVEGANVLTF
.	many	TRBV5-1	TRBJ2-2	TGCGCCAGCAGCTTTGGAGGGAGCGCCGGGGAGCTGTTTTTT	CASSFGGSAGELFF
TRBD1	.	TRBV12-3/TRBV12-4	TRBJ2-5	TGTGCCAGCAGTTTGGGGACAGGGGTCCAAGAGACCCAGTACTTC	CASSLGTGVQETQYF
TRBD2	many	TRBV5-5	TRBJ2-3	TGTGCCAGCAGCCCACGCGGGGAGGGTTCCACAGATACGCAGTATTTT	CASSPRGEGSTDTQYF
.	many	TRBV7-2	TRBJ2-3	TGTGCCAGCAGCTTACGACAGCATACGCAGTATTTT	CASSLRQHTQYF
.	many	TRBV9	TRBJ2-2	TGTGCCAGCAGCCCCCGGTCCTTTAGGGCCGGGGAGCTGTTTTTT	CASSPRSFRAGELFF
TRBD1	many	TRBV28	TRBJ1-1	TGTGCCAGCAGTTTGGCGACAGGGGCTTATATGAACACTGAAGCTTTCTTT	CASSLATGAYMNTEAFF
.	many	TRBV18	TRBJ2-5	TGTGCCAGCTCACCTCGGAGGGTAGAAGAGACCCAGTACTTC	CASSPRRVEETQYF
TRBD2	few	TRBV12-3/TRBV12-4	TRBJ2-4	TGTGCCAGCAGTCCCAGACTAGCGGGGAGTCTTGTTGGCATTCAGTACTTC	CASSPRLAGSLVGIQYF
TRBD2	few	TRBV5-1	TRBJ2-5	TGCGCCAGCAGCTTGACTAGCGGGAGAGAGTACCAAGAGACCCAGTACTTC	CASSLTSGREYQETQYF
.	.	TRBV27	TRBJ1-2	TGTGCCAGCAGTTTGTGGCTCATCCGCGCCAACTATGGCTACACCTTC	CASSLWLIRANYGYTF
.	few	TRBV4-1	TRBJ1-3	TGCGCCAGCAGCCACTCTGGAAACACCATATATTTT	CASSHSGNTIYF
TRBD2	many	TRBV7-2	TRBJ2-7	TGTGCCAGCAGCCCGTGGACTAGCGGTTCCTACGAGCAGTACTTC	CASSPWTSGSYEQYF
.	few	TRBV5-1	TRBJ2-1	TGCGCCAGCAGCTTTTTGATTAGTGGGGACAATGAGCAGTTCTTC	CASSFLISGDNEQFF
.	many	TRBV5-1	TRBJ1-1	TGCGCCAGCAGCTTCCAACTGAACACTGAAGCTTTCTTT	CASSFQLNTEAFF